This TCR beta chain came from a study of blood T cell repertoires in COVID-19. Turning to the study itself: Italy, Spain and the United States were the sources of the convalescent and acute COVID-19 samples. The cDNA or gDNA used as material had been derived from T cells, B-cell-depleted T cells, or PBMCs.

The CDR3 spans 16 residues. With 4 bases clipped from V and 1 base from J, the junction kept 6 bases outside the gene matches. CDR1 is MGHRA and CDR2 is YSYEKL in the germline V gene. How the authors handled the data: It was from reference gene primer amplification that nucleated cell counts were estimated. Using immunoSEQ multiplex PCR, the repertoire was profiled, and TCRdb retains in-frame clones only, with some absent. V, J and clone size are taken as reported in that table, and D and trimming were inferred from the DNA itself. The top ten hold roughly 4% of the sample, which has tens of thousands of clones, approximately 91% seen once.

This TCR was recovered from a man in his fifties with active COVID-19. This rearrangement joins TRBV4-1 to TRBJ1-3; 8 nucleotides line up with TRBD1. Sequencing was done on a sample of peripheral blood. The CDR3 nucleotides read TGCGCCAGCAGCCCGACAGGGGTCAAGTCTGGAAACACCATATATTTT. As protein: CASSPTGVKSGNTIYF.